These 13 T cell receptor beta chains were sequenced from one sample in a study of T cells after yellow fever vaccination. Each CDR3 protein gets one entry after TCRdb re-called the 5' RACE reads with MiXCR. The table records about 220,000 distinct CDR3 sequences, more than 3% of them present only once. The sample here was CD4+ T cells sorted from PBMCs, taken 10 days after the yellow fever booster vaccination. The source is a man aged 18 to 29 who received the YFV17D yellow fever vaccine.

This clonotype was seen more than once but under ten times. V gene TRBV7-3 combines with J gene TRBJ1-1; D not certain. Germline V gene data show CDR1 as SGHTA and CDR2 as FQGTGA. V was cut by 6 bases and J by 2 bases, with 10 bases left in between. The length of the CDR3 is 13 residues. CDR3 in amino acids: CASSSSPNTEAFF. The DNA of the CDR3 is TGTGCCAGCAGTTCCTCCCCTAACACTGAAGCTTTCTTT.

This clonotype was counted at least ten times. This chain uses TRBV7-8 with TRBJ1-6, with 7 bases aligning to TRBD1. CDR1 and CDR2 from the germline V gene are SGHVS and FQNEAQ. This CDR3 is built from 15 residues. The ends lost 4 bases at V and 5 bases at J; junction bases unmatched: 5. The CDR3 nucleotides are TGTGCCAGCAGCTACGGACAGGTGGATAATTCACCCCTCCACTTT. It encodes CASSYGQVDNSPLHF.

This clonotype was counted ten times or more. The V gene is TRBV7-9, the J gene TRBJ1-1, with D uncertain. V was trimmed by 5 bases and J by 11 bases, leaving 18 bases between them. CDR1 and CDR2 (germline): SEHNR, FQNEAQ (reference sequence). There are 13 residues in the CDR3. The DNA of the CDR3 is TGTGCCAGCAGCCCCACGACGGGCCCTTTGGCTTTCTTT. It codes for CASSPTTGPLAFF.

This clonotype has more than one count but fewer than ten. V usage is TRBV29-1 and J usage is TRBJ1-5; 7 positions match TRBD1. The CDR3 consists of 13 residues. The V gene's germline CDR1 is SQVTM and CDR2 ANQGSEA. Trimming took 5 bases from V and 0 from J; bases not matched to a gene: 1. The CDR3 DNA follows: TGCAGCGTTCGGGACAGTAGCAATCAGCCCCAGCATTTT. This translates into CSVRDSSNQPQHF.

The chain couples TRBV24-1 to TRBJ1-1; D unresolved. The germline V and J ends were trimmed by 4 bases and 6 bases, with 14 bases remaining between them. The CDR3 runs to 14 residues. Germline values: CDR1 KGHDR, CDR2 SFDVKD. CDR3 loop: CATSDSNPGSEAFF. In nucleotides, the CDR3 is TGTGCCACCAGTGACTCTAATCCCGGATCTGAAGCTTTCTTT.

This clonotype was seen repeatedly, ten times or more. The J gene is TRBJ1-1, the V gene TRBV20-1, with 7 bases aligning to TRBD1. Germline loops: CDR1 DFQATT, CDR2 SNEGSKA (reference sequence). J gave up 1 base and V 6 bases, and 5 bases lay outside the gene matches. This CDR3 spans 13 amino acids. The CDR3 DNA follows: TGCAGTGCCTCCGGGACAGCGAACACTGAAGCTTTCTTT. The encoded protein is CSASGTANTEAFF.

The V gene is TRBV7-2, the J gene TRBJ1-4; a possible D gene is TRBD1 (5 bases). Germline V lookup: CDR1 SGHTA, CDR2 FQGNSA. V was clipped by 4 bases and J by 10 bases, with 13 bases between them. The CDR3 extends over 13 amino acids. CDR3: CASSSSTERKLFF. Here the CDR3 DNA reads TGTGCCAGCAGCTCATCGACAGAACGAAAACTGTTTTTT.

This clonotype occurred a few times. The chain is built from TRBV12-3 or TRBV12-4 and TRBJ1-5; D not resolved. Trimming shortened V by 0 bases and J by 7 bases, and 4 bases separated the two germline ends. CDR3 length equals 12 residues. The CDR3 loop is CASSLAVQPQHF. CDR3 sequence (DNA): TGTGCCAGCAGTTTAGCGGTCCAGCCCCAGCATTTT.

The chain combines TRBV13 with TRBJ2-3; TRBD2 is a possible D gene (5 bases). Trimming shortened V by 5 bases and J by 6 bases, and 12 bases separated the two germline ends. CDR3 length: 13 residues. Looked up from germline, CDR1 is PRHDT and CDR2 is FYEKMQ (reference sequence). The CDR3 spells CASSKADRDTQYF. The CDR3 region has the DNA TGTGCCAGCAGCAAAGCGGACCGCGATACGCAGTATTTT. Variable domain in full (rest from reference TRBV13 and TRBJ2-3): AAGVIQSPRHLIKEKRETATLKCYPIPRHDTVYWYQQGPGQDPQFLISFYEKMQSDKGSIPDRFSAQQFSDYHSELNMSSLELGDSALYFCASSKADRDTQYFGPGTRLTVL.

This clonotype was seen many times. The CDR3 loop is CASSLLAVNTGELFF. In nucleotides, the CDR3 is TGCGCCAGCAGCTTACTAGCGGTGAACACCGGGGAGCTGTTTTTT. V and J are TRBV5-1 and TRBJ2-2; TRBD2 aligns across 8 bases. CDR1 and CDR2 (germline): SGHRS, YFSETQ. With 2 bases clipped from V and 1 base from J, the junction kept 1 base outside the gene matches. The CDR3 length is 15 residues.

V and J are TRBV5-1 and TRBJ2-6, with 8 bases aligning to TRBD1. V shed 2 bases, J shed 4 bases, and the junction held 8 bases outside the gene matches. This CDR3 contains 17 residues. Looked up from germline, CDR1 is SGHRS and CDR2 is YFSETQ. This CDR3 is CASSFGGQGSGANVLTF. CDR3 nucleotide sequence: TGCGCCAGCAGCTTTGGCGGACAGGGATCCGGGGCCAACGTCCTGACTTTC. The entire variable domain, with the rest obtained from reference TRBV5-1 and TRBJ2-6, is as follows: KAGVTQTPRYLIKTRGQQVTLSCSPISGHRSVSWYQQTPGQGLQFLFEYFSETQRNKGNFPGRFSGRQFSNSRSEMNVSTLELGDSALYLCASSFGGQGSGANVLTFGAGSRLTVL.

This clonotype was recorded a few times. This chain connects TRBV5-1 to TRBJ2-1; TRBD2 matches 8 bases. The length of the CDR3 is 18 residues. CDR1 is SGHRS, CDR2 YFSETQ, per germline. J was trimmed by 0 bases and V by 0 bases; bases with no gene match: 8. The CDR3 reads CASSLARGGIHSYNEQFF. The CDR3 bases are TGCGCCAGCAGCTTGGCTCGCGGGGGGATCCACTCCTACAATGAGCAGTTCTTC.

This chain uses TRBV4-1 with TRBJ2-3; D unresolved. Germline V gene data show CDR1 as MGHRA and CDR2 as YSYEKL. Trimming took 1 base from V and 3 from J, leaving 11 bases between them. CDR3 length: 15 amino acids. The CDR3 nucleotides are TGCGCCAGCAGCCAAGTAGGGATTAGGACAGATACGCAGTATTTT. Residues: CASSQVGIRTDTQYF.